These 23 T cell receptor beta chains were all obtained from the same sample, sequenced in a study of T cell responses to AZD1222 COVID-19 vaccine. Sequenced by immunoSEQ multiplex PCR; TCRdb stores in-frame clones only, minus some. The data contain about 180,000 clones, around nine tenths of them singletons. The specimen comprised peripheral blood, sampled on day 0 of AZD1222 vaccination. All receptors derive from an adult in good health.

CDR3: CASSLTSVNTGELFF. The DNA of the CDR3 is TGTGCCAGCAGCTTAACCAGCGTGAACACCGGGGAGCTGTTTTTT. This sequence joins TRBV5-4 and TRBJ2-2; D not resolved. The CDR3 runs 15 residues. From germline, CDR1 is SGHNT and CDR2 YYREEE (reference sequence). V was clipped by 2 bases and J by 1 base, with 9 bases between them.

This chain links TRBV2 with TRBJ1-3, with D hard to call. There are 15 residues in the CDR3. CDR1 SNHLY and CDR2 FYNNEI come from the germline V gene. V lost 6 bases to trimming and J lost 2 bases, with 14 bases between them. CDR3 bases: TGTGCCAGCAGCGCCCTACTCGCCCCTGGAAACACCATATATTTT. Residues: CASSALLAPGNTIYF. The full variable domain, in which reference TRBV2 and TRBJ1-3 provide the parts outside the CDR3, is EPEVTQTPSHQVTQMGQEVILRCVPISNHLYFYWYRQILGQKVEFLVSFYNNEISEKSEIFDDQFSVERPDGSNFTLKIRSTKLEDSAMYFCASSALLAPGNTIYFGEGSWLTVV.

This clone was recorded only once. The V call is TRBV11-2, the J call TRBJ2-5; unclear D gene. V was pared by 0 bases and J by 4 bases, with 0 bases between. CDR3 length equals 11 residues. CDR1 SGHAT and CDR2 FQNNGV come from the germline V gene. This CDR3 reads CASSLEETQYF. CDR3 sequence (DNA): TGTGCCAGCAGCTTAGAAGAGACCCAGTACTTC.

This clone occurred once. V gene TRBV2 combines with J gene TRBJ2-5; TRBD2 aligns across 10 bases. J was trimmed by 1 base and V by 4 bases; bases with no gene match: 3. Germline CDR1 SNHLY, CDR2 FYNNEI. CDR3 length equals 15 residues. The CDR3 protein is CASSATSGFQETQYF. The CDR3 DNA follows: TGTGCCAGCAGTGCGACTAGCGGGTTCCAAGAGACCCAGTACTTC.

The chain links TRBV27 to TRBJ2-7, with D unclear. With 6 bases removed from V and 2 bases from J, the gap between germline ends came to 2 bases. From germline, CDR1 is MNHEY and CDR2 SMNVEV (reference sequence). CDR3 length: 10 amino acids. The CDR3 reads CASRTYEQYF. The CDR3 region has the DNA TGTGCCAGCAGGACCTACGAGCAGTACTTC.

The chain has TRBV19 and TRBJ2-1; D remains unclear. Trimming stripped 1 base from V and 3 bases from J, with 13 bases between. The length of the CDR3 is 16 residues. CDR1 and CDR2 from the germline V gene are LNHDA and SQIVND (reference sequence). In DNA form, the CDR3 reads TGTGCCAGTAGTATAGCAAGGTCTAGTTTCTACAATGAGCAGTTCTTC. Amino acid sequence: CASSIARSSFYNEQFF.

This clone was seen more than once but under ten times. This chain uses TRBV30 with TRBJ1-2; D unresolved. CDR1 and CDR2 (germline): GTSNPN, SVGIG (reference sequence). CDR3 length equals 11 residues. Trimming took 3 bases from V and 6 from J, leaving 8 bases between them. CDR3 DNA: TGTGCCTGGAGGTACGCCGATGGCTACACCTTC. This translates into CAWRYADGYTF.

V gene TRBV18 combines with J gene TRBJ1-3; tentative D call: TRBD1 (5 bases). V was clipped by 2 bases and J by 3 bases, with 14 bases between them. CDR1 is KGHSH, CDR2 LQKENI, per germline. The CDR3 has 16 amino acids. The CDR3 nucleotides are TGTGCCAGCTCACCAGTGCAGGGTCTGTTTGGAAACACCATATATTTT. It yields the protein CASSPVQGLFGNTIYF.

The V and J genes are TRBV6-5 and TRBJ1-4, with a weak D call TRBD1 (6 bases). Germline V gene sequence: CDR1 MNHEY, CDR2 SVGAGI. The CDR3 has 14 residues. Trimming left V 7 bases short and J 3 bases short, with 12 bases between. CDR3 region: CASTPQGPNEKLFF. DNA of the CDR3: TGTGCCAGCACTCCACAGGGACCTAATGAAAAACTGTTTTTT.

The chain employs TRBV5-1 and TRBJ2-7, with 10 bases lining up with TRBD1. The CDR3 extends over 14 amino acids. Germline CDR1 SGHRS, CDR2 YFSETQ. J lost 5 bases, V lost 4 bases, and 6 bases had no gene match. CDR3 sequence reads: CASSVGQGTDEQYF. The CDR3 DNA reads as TGCGCCAGCAGCGTGGGACAGGGGACTGACGAGCAGTACTTC.

This clone was counted only a few times. The rearrangement joins TRBV7-2 to TRBJ2-1; maybe TRBD2 (6 bases). The CDR3 totals 15 residues. Germline V gene data show CDR1 as SGHTA and CDR2 as FQGNSA. V was shortened by 5 bases and J by 4 bases, with 15 bases between the two germline ends. CDR3 amino acids: CASSVTGTPYNEQFF. DNA of the CDR3: TGTGCCAGCAGCGTAACCGGGACTCCTTACAATGAGCAGTTCTTC.

The chain recombines TRBV10-1 with TRBJ1-5; the D is unclear. The CDR3 extends over 11 amino acids. Germline CDR1 WNHNN, CDR2 SYGVQD (reference sequence). The CDR3: CDLEGNQPQHF. CDR3 coding DNA: TGCGACCTGGAAGGCAATCAGCCCCAGCATTTT.

The chain joins TRBV19 to TRBJ1-5, with a possible D match to TRBD1 (6 bases). CDR3 size: 17 residues. CDR1 and CDR2 from the germline V gene are LNHDA and SQIVND (reference sequence). The V end was cut by 4 bases, the J end by 6 bases, with 22 bases between. DNA for the CDR3: TGTGCCAGTAGTACCCTTGAAAACAGGGCTAAGAGTCAGCCCCAGCATTTT. Translating it yields CASSTLENRAKSQPQHF.

This chain links TRBV19 with TRBJ1-1; 7 bases match TRBD1. The CDR3 length is 14 residues. The germline gives CDR1 LNHDA, CDR2 SQIVND (reference sequence). Losses at the gene ends were 7 bases for V and 2 bases for J; bases not matched to a gene: 7. The CDR3 nucleotides are TGTGCCAGTACCCCGACAGGGACTAACACTGAAGCTTTCTTT. This encodes CASTPTGTNTEAFF.

The CDR3 region is CASSSGTGGLGTEAFF. The CDR3 DNA is TGTGCCAGCAGCTCCGGGACAGGGGGTTTGGGGACTGAAGCTTTCTTT. The chain is built from TRBV7-9 and TRBJ1-1; 11 bases line up with TRBD1. The germline V gene encodes CDR1 SEHNR and CDR2 FQNEAQ (reference sequence). The CDR3 loop spans 16 amino acids. J was trimmed by 5 bases and V by 4 bases; bases with no gene match: 9. The variable domain in full, with the rest retrieved from reference TRBV7-9 and TRBJ1-1, is DTGVSQNPRHKITKRGQNVTFRCDPISEHNRLYWYRQTLGQGPEFLTYFQNEAQLEKSRLLSDRFSAERPKGSFSTLEIQRTEQGDSAMYLCASSSGTGGLGTEAFFGQGTRLTVV.

V usage is TRBV19 and J usage is TRBJ1-4; no definite D call. Germline CDR1 and CDR2: LNHDA and SQIVND (reference sequence). The V and J ends lost 5 bases and 5 bases respectively, with 9 bases between them. CDR3 size: 13 residues. For the CDR3, the DNA is TGTGCCAGTAGTGAGCAGGCGAATGAAAAACTGTTTTTT. Its translation: CASSEQANEKLFF. Full variable domain (rest looked up from reference TRBV19 and TRBJ1-4): DGGITQSPKYLFRKEGQNVTLSCEQNLNHDAMYWYRQDPGQGLRLIYYSQIVNDFQKGDIAEGYSVSREKKESFPLTVTSAQKNPTAFYLCASSEQANEKLFFGSGTQLSVL.

The chain links TRBV24-1 to TRBJ2-2; tentatively, D is TRBD2 (5 bases). The CDR3 consists of 14 residues. V lost 4 bases, J lost 4 bases, and 9 bases lay in between. Germline V lookup: CDR1 KGHDR, CDR2 SFDVKD. The CDR3 here is CATSDSGITGELFF. The CDR3 DNA is TGTGCCACCAGTGACTCGGGGATCACCGGGGAGCTGTTTTTT.

The chain employs TRBV7-7 and TRBJ2-3, with 12 nucleotides matching TRBD2. CDR3 size: 15 residues. With V trimmed by 1 base and J by 5 bases, 1 base remained unmatched. Germline V CDR1 and CDR2: SSHAT, FNYEAQ (reference sequence). CDR3: CASSLVGLAGDTQYF. CDR3 nucleotide sequence: TGTGCCAGCAGCTTAGTGGGACTAGCGGGAGATACGCAGTATTTT. The full variable domain, rest sourced from reference TRBV7-7 and TRBJ2-3, is GAGVSQSPRYKVTKRGQDVTLRCDPISSHATLYWYQQALGQGPEFLTYFNYEAQPDKSGLPSDRFSAERPEGSISTLTIQRTEQRDSAMYRCASSLVGLAGDTQYFGPGTRLTVL.

CDR3 bases: TGTGCCACCAGGACTAGCGGGAGCCCCTACGAGCAGTACTTC. Translated: CATRTSGSPYEQYF. The chain recombines TRBV5-4 with TRBJ2-7, with TRBD2 matching 13 bases. Germline lookup yields CDR1 SGHNT and CDR2 YYREEE (reference sequence). With 9 bases clipped from V and 2 bases from J, the junction kept 5 bases outside the gene matches. The CDR3 totals 14 residues.

This clone was observed once. V gene TRBV27 combines with J gene TRBJ1-2; D is unresolved. Trimming removed 0 bases at V and 4 bases at J, with 12 bases between. Germline CDR1 MNHEY, CDR2 SMNVEV (reference sequence). The CDR3 covers 15 residues. CDR3 nucleotides: TGTGCCAGCAGTTTATCCCTCGACGGGTCCTATGGCTACACCTTC. As protein: CASSLSLDGSYGYTF.

The V and J genes are TRBV24-1 and TRBJ1-5, with TRBD1 identical over 10 bases. Germline V gene sequence: CDR1 KGHDR, CDR2 SFDVKD. After removal of 4 bases from V and 2 bases from J, the junction contained 4 bases not matched to a gene. The CDR3 sequence is 16 residues long. CDR3 amino acids: CATSDPTGGGNQPQHF. In DNA, the CDR3 is TGTGCCACCAGTGACCCGACAGGGGGCGGCAATCAGCCCCAGCATTTT.

The chain uses TRBV11-2 and TRBJ2-5, with 9 bases fitting TRBD2. With V trimmed by 3 bases and J by 1 base, 3 bases remained unmatched. Germline V gives CDR1 SGHAT, CDR2 FQNNGV. This CDR3 has 15 amino acids. The CDR3 sequence is CASSFGGRVQETQYF. The DNA of the CDR3 is TGTGCCAGCAGCTTTGGCGGGAGGGTCCAAGAGACCCAGTACTTC.

This chain joins TRBV3-1 (or the pseudogene TRBV3-2) and TRBJ2-1, with 11 bases identical to TRBD2. The junction had 12 bases not matched to a gene; V was cut back by 4 bases and J by 7 bases. The CDR3 is 17 residues long. Germline CDR1 LGHDT, CDR2 YNNKEL (reference sequence). CDR3 in amino acids: CASSRSQLAGEDNEQFF. The CDR3 DNA sequence: TGTGCCAGCAGCCGATCTCAACTAGCGGGAGAGGATAATGAGCAGTTCTTC.